This TCR beta chain was recorded in a study of cytotoxic CD8 clonotypes in ibrutinib-treated CLL. V lost 1 base and J lost 4; bases outside the gene matches: 12. The germline CDR1 and CDR2 sequences are LGHNA and YNFKEQ. This CDR3 contains 19 residues. Libraries were prepared by immunoSEQ multiplex PCR; TCRdb keeps only in-frame clonotypes and omits some of them. The data contain about 130,000 clones, 70% to 80% of them seen just once; the ten biggest clones take up roughly 13%. The sample consisted of PBMCs, taken after 12 months of ibrutinib treatment. The chain combines TRBV4-2 with TRBJ2-3; 12 positions agree with TRBD2. This clonotype was sampled from a human donor with chronic lymphocytic leukemia. The CDR3 is CASSQGLAGAYEGADTQYF. The CDR3 DNA sequence: TGTGCCAGCAGCCAAGGACTAGCGGGAGCGTATGAGGGCGCAGATACGCAGTATTTT.